These 10 T cell receptor beta chains were all obtained from the same sample, sequenced in a study of T cells expressing NK-cell markers. TCRdb re-called the 5' RACE reads, yielding one record per CDR3 amino acid sequence without DNA. Recorded for this sample: about 170,000 distinct CDR3 sequences. Sequences were obtained from blood T cells: a sorted CD56 or NKG2C T cell subset, CD4+ or CD8+ T cells, or bulk PBMC T cells (not recorded which). The receptors stem from a man aged 18-75 years in good health.

The CDR3 region is CASSLAAELSQETQYF. The chain recombines TRBV28 with TRBJ2-5. This CDR3 is built from 16 residues. Per the germline V gene, CDR1 is MDHEN and CDR2 is SYDVKM.

The chain carries TRBV6-5 and TRBJ2-5; the D gene TCRdb calls, TRBD1, cannot be checked with no DNA. The CDR3 covers 14 residues. Germline V gene lookup returns CDR1 MNHEY and CDR2 SVGAGI. CDR3 loop: CASSYAGALETQYF.

The chain recombines TRBV7-9 with TRBJ2-1. The CDR3 is made up of 12 amino acids. CDR1 and CDR2 from the germline V gene are SEHNR and FQNEAQ (reference sequence). This CDR3 reads CASSIGYNEQFF.

The CDR3 sequence is CASSQDPWTGSQETQYF. The V gene is TRBV3-1, the J gene TRBJ2-5; TCRdb indicates TRBD1, and absent DNA this call remains unverified. Germline CDR1 reads LGHDT; CDR2 reads YNNKEL (reference sequence). The CDR3 is made up of 17 amino acids.

This chain uses TRBV20-1 with TRBJ2-7; TCRdb's D call, TRBD1, is unchecked because there is no DNA. CDR3 length: 14 residues. Germline CDR1 is DFQATT and CDR2 is SNEGSKA (reference sequence). The CDR3 here is CSAESGDRLYEQYF.

The J gene is TRBJ2-1, the V gene TRBV4-1; no DNA is available, so the TRBD1 call from TCRdb remains unchecked. The CDR3 is 16 residues long. CDR1 MGHRA and CDR2 YSYEKL come from the germline V gene. The CDR3 region is CASSQAWDSGAYEQFF.

The chain links TRBV13 to TRBJ1-1. CDR1 PRHDT and CDR2 FYEKMQ come from the germline V gene (reference sequence). The CDR3 is 13 amino acids. The CDR3 here is CASSFGTAGEAFF.

The genes are TRBV19 and TRBJ1-2; the D call of TRBD1 rests on TCRdb alone, since no DNA is present to check it. Germline loops: CDR1 LNHDA, CDR2 SQIVND (reference sequence). This CDR3 comprises 17 residues. This CDR3 reads CASSIKQGTSLIYGYTF.

CDR3 residues: CASSSDSTLDTQYF. V gene TRBV12-3 or TRBV12-4 combines with J gene TRBJ2-3. The CDR3 runs to 14 residues.

The chain combines TRBV12-3 or TRBV12-4 with TRBJ2-3; the D gene TCRdb calls, TRBD2, cannot be checked with no DNA. This CDR3 contains 12 residues. CDR3 amino acids: CASTGALATQYF.